This entry features one TCR beta chain sequence. Its antigen is undetermined. The primer mix had 60 Vbeta and 13 Jbeta primers. Assay used: immunoSEQ multiplex PCR; TCRdb lists only in-frame clones, some missing. Of approximately 200,000 clones listed, 80% to 85% are singletons. This entry comes from a study of cytomegalovirus exposure and HLA in healthy donors. Study observations and caveats: Later work found most CMV-associated TCR beta chains apparently HLA-restricted.

This TCR was sampled from a boy aged 5-17 years in good health and CMV-seronegative. Sequencing was performed on PBMCs.

This chain's CDR3 is CASSGPLSSYNEQFF. DNA of the CDR3: TGTGCCAGCAGCGGCCCCCTAAGCTCCTACAATGAGCAGTTCTTC. This chain joins TRBV9 and TRBJ2-1, with unresolved D. The CDR3 length is 15 residues. Germline V gene sequence: CDR1 SGDLS, CDR2 YYNGEE. Trimming shortened V by 3 bases and J by 0 bases, and 10 bases separated the two germline ends. Based on the CDR3 plus reference TRBV9 and TRBJ2-1, the full variable domain is DSGVTQTPKHLITATGQRVTLRCSPRSGDLSVYWYQQSLDQGLQFLIQYYNGEERAKGNILERFSAQQFPDLHSELNLSSLELGDSALYFCASSGPLSSYNEQFFGPGTRLTVL.